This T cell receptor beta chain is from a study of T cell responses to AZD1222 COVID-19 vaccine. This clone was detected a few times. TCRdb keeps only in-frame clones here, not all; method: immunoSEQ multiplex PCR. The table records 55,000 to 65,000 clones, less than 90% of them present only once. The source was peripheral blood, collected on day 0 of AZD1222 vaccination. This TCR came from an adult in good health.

The DNA of the CDR3 is TGTGCCAGCTCACCATTGGACAATCAGCCCCAGCATTTT. This codes for CASSPLDNQPQHF. The chain has TRBV18 and TRBJ1-5; D is unclear. The CDR3 spans 13 residues. V lost 2 bases and J lost 3, with 5 bases in between. CDR1 KGHSH and CDR2 LQKENI come from the germline V gene.